Given below is one TCR beta chain in context. The antigen remains unidentified. This entry belongs to a study of response to subunit inactivated influenza vaccine. Overall study findings and caveats: That few new T cells are recruited by each seasonal influenza vaccination was the authors' suggestion.

TCRdb reprocessed the RT-PCR reads via MiXCR and lists one record per CDR3 protein. The profile shows roughly 520,000 distinct CDR3 sequences, less than 30% of them singletons. The CDR3 consists of 14 residues. V dropped 4 bases and J dropped 9; count of bases not matched to a gene: 8. The V gene's germline CDR1 is DFQATT and CDR2 SNEGSKA (reference sequence). This chain joins TRBV20-1 and TRBJ2-1; 11 bases align to TRBD2. This TCR was sampled from a man in his fifties who received an inactivated influenza vaccine. The source material was CD4+ T cells sorted from PBMCs, sampled more than 4 days after vaccination. In DNA form, the CDR3 reads TGCAGTGCTACCGGGACTAGCGGAGCGGCTGAGCAGTTCTTC. This codes for CSATGTSGAAEQFF.